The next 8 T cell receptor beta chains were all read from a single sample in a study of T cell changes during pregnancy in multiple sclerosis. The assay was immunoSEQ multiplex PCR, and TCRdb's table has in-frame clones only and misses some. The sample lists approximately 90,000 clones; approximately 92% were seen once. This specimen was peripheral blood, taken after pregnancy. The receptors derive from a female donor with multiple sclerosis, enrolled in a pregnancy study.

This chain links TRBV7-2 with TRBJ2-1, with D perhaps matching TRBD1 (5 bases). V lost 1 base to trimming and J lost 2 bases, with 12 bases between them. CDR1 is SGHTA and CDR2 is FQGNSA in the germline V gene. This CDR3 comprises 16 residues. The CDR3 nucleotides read TGTGCCAGCAGCTTAGAAGGGTTAGGGGCCTACAATGAGCAGTTCTTC. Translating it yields CASSLEGLGAYNEQFF.

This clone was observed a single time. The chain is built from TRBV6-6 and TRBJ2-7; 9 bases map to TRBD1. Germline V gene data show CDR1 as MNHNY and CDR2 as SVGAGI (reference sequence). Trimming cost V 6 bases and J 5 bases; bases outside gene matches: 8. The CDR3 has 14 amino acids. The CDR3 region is CASSDRQGVDEQYF. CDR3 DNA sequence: TGTGCCAGCAGCGACCGACAGGGGGTCGACGAGCAGTACTTC.

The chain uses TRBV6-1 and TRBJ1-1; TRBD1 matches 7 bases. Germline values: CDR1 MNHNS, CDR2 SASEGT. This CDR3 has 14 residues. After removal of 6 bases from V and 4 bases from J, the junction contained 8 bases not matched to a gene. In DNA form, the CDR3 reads TGTGCCAGCAGCGTCGGGACAGACTCCACTGAAGCTTTCTTT. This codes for CASSVGTDSTEAFF.

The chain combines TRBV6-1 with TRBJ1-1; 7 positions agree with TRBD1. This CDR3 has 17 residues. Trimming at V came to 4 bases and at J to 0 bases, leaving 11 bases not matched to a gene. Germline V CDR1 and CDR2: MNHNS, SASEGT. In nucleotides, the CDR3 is TGTGCCAGCAGTGTCTCCGGGACAGCCCTTATGAACACTGAAGCTTTCTTT. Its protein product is CASSVSGTALMNTEAFF.

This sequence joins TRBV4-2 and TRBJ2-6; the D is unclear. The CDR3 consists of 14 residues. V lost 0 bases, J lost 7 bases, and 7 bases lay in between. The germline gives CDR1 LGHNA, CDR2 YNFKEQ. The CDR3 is CASSQDSVANVLTF. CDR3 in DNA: TGTGCCAGCAGCCAAGATTCTGTAGCCAACGTCCTGACTTTC.

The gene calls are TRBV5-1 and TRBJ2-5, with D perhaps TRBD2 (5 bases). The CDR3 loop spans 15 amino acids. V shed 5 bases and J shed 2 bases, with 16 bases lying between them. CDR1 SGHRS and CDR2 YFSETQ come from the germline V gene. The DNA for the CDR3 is TGCGCCAGCAGTGGGGAGCGGCCGCCGCAAGAGACCCAGTACTTC. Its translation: CASSGERPPQETQYF.

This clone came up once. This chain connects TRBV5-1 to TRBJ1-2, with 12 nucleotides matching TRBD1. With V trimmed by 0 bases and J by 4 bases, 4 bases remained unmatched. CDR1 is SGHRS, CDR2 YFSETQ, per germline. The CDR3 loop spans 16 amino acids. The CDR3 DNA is TGCGCCAGCAGCTTGGTGGGACAGGGGGCCCTCTATGGCTACACCTTC. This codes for CASSLVGQGALYGYTF.

The CDR3 DNA is TGCGCCAGCAGCCACCACCCGACAGGGCGAAGGATAGATACGCAGTATTTT. Its translation: CASSHHPTGRRIDTQYF. The V gene is TRBV4-1, the J gene TRBJ2-3, with 7 bases lining up with TRBD1. Looked up from germline, CDR1 is MGHRA and CDR2 is YSYEKL. This CDR3 contains 17 residues. The V gene end was trimmed by 3 bases and the J gene end by 5 bases; junction bases not matched to a gene: 14.